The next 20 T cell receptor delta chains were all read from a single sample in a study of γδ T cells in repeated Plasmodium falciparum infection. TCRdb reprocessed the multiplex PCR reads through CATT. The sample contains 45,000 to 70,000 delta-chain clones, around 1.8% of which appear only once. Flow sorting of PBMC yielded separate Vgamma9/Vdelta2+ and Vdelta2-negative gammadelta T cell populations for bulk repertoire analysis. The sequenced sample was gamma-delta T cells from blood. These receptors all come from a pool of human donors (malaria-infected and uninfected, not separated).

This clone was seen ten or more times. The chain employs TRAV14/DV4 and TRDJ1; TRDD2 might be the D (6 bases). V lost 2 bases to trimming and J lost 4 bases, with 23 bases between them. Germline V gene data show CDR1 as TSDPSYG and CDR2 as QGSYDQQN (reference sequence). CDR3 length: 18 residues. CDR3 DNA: TGTGCAATGAGAGAGCCTTCCACCCTTAGGAGGGGTGACGATAAACTCATCTTT. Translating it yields CAMREPSTLRRGDDKLIF.

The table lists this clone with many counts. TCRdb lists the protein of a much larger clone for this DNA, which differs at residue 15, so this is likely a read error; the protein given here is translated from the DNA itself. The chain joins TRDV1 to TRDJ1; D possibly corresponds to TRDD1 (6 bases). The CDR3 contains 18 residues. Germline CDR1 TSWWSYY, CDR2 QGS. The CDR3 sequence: CALGELPWWINRIDRLIF. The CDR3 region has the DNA TGTGCTCTTGGGGAACTTCCCTGGTGGATAAATAGGATCGATAGACTCATCTTT.

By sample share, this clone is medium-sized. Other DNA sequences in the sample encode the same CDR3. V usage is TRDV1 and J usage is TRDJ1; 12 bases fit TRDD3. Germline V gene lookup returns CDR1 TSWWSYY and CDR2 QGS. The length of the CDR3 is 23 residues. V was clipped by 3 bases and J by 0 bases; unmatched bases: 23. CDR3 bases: TGTGCTCTTGGGGAGAGCTTCCTACCGTACTGGGGGATACTTTGGGCTTACACCGATAAACTCATCTTT. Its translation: CALGESFLPYWGILWAYTDKLIF.

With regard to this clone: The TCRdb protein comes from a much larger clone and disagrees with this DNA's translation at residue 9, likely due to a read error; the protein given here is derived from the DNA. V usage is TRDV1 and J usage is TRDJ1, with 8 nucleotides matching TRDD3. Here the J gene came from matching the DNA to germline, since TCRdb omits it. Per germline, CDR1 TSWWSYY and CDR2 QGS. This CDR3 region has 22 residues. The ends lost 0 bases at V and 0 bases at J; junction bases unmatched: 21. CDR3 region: CALGELRLSFWGKTSYTDKLIF. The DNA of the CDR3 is TGTGCTCTTGGGGAACTAAGACTGTCCTTCTGGGGGAAAACCAGCTACACCGATAAACTCATCTTT.

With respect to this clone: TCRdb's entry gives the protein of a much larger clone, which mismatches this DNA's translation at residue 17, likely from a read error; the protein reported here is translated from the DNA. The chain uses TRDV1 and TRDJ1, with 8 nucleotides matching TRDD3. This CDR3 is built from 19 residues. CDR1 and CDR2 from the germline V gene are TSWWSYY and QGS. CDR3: CALGELVAPRGIGTDKPIF. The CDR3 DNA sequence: TGTGCTCTTGGGGAACTAGTCGCCCCTCGGGGGATAGGGACCGATAAACCCATCTTT.

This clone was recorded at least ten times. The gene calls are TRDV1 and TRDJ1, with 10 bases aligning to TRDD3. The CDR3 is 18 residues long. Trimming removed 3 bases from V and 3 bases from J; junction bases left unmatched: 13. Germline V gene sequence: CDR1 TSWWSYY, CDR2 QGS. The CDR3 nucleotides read TGTGCTCTTGGGGACCCTTTTGGGGGATACAAGGGGGCCGATAAACTCATCTTT. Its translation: CALGDPFGGYKGADKLIF.

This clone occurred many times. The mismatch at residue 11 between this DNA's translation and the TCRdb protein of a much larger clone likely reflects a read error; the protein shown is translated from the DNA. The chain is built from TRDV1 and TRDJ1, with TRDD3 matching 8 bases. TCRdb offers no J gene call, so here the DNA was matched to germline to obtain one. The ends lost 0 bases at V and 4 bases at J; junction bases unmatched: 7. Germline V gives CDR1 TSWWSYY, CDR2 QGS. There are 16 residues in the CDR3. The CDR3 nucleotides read TGTGCTCTTGGGGAACTGAGGGATACGGGTATCGATAAACTCATCTTT. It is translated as CALGELRDTGIDKLIF.

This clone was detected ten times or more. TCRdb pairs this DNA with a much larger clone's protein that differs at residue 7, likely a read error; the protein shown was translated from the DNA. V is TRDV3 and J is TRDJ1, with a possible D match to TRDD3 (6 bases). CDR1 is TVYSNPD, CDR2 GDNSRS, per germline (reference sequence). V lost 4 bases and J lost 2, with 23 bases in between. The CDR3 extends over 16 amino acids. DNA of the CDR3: TGTGCCTCCGAAAGGGGGACACGCGCTAGGACCGATAAACTCATCTTT. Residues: CASERGTRARTDKLIF.

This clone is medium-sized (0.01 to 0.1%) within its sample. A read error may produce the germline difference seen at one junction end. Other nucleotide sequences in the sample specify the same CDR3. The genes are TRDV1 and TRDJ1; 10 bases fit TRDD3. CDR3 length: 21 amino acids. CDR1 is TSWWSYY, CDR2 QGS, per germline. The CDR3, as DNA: TGTGCTCTTAGGGAACTCGGTCCTACAGAGCTACTGGGGGATTGGTGCGATAAACTCATCTTT. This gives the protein CALRELGPTELLGDWCDKLIF.

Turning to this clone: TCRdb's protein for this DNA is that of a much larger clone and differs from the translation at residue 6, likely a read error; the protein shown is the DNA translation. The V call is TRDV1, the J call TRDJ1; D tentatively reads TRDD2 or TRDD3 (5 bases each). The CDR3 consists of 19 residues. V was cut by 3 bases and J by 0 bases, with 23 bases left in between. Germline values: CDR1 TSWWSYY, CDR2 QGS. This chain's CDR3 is CALGDLSPFGRGYTDKLIF. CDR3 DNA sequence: TGTGCTCTTGGGGACCTAAGTCCCTTCGGGAGGGGGTACACCGATAAACTCATCTTT.

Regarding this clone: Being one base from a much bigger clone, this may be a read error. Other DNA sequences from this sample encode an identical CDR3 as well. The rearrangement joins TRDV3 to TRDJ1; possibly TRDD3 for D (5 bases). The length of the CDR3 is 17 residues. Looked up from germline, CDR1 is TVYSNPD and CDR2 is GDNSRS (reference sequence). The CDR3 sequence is CAFIKLPLQTLTGGLIF. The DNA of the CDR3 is TGTGCATTTATAAAACTCCCCTTACAAACCCTTACGGGGGGACTCATCTTT.

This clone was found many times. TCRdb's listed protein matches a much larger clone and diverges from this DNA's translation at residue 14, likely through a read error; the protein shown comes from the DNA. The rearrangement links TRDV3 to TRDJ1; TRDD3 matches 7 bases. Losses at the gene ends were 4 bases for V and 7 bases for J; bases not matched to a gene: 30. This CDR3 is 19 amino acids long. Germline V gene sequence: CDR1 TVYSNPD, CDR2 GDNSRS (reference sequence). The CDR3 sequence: CACGPGLQDVGDPVPKLIF. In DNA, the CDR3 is TGTGCCTGTGGACCTGGTTTACAAGACGTGGGGGACCCCGTTCCTAAACTCATCTTT.

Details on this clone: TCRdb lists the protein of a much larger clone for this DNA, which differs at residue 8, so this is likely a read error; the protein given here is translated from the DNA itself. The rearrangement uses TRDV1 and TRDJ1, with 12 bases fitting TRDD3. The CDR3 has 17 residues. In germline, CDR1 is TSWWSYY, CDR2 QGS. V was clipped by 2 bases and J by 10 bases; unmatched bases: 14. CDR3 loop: CALGEEGPLGDTIRLIF. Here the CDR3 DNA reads TGTGCTCTTGGGGAAGAGGGTCCACTGGGGGATACCATAAGACTCATCTTT.

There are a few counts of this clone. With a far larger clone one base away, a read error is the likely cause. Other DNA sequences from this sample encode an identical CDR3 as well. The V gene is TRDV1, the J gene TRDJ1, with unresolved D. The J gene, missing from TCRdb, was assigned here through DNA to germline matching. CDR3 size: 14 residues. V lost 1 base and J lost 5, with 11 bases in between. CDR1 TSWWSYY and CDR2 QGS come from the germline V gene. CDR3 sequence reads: CALGEPNQTDKLIF. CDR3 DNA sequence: TGTGCTCTTGGGGAACCCAACCAAACTGATAAACTCATCTTT.

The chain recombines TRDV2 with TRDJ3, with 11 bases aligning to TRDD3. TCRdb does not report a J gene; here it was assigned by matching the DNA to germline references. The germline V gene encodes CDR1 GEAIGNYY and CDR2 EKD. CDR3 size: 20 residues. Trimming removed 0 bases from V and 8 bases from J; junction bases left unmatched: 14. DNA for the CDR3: TGTGCCTGTGACACCGCGGAGAAGGTGGGGGATACGCGCAACACCCGACAGATGTTTTTC. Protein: CACDTAEKVGDTRNTRQMFF.

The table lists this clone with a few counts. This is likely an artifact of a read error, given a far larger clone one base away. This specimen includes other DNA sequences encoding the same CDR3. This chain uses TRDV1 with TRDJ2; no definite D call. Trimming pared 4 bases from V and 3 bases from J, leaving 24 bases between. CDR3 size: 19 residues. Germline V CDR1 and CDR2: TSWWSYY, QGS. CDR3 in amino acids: CALGGLRASTLTLTAQLFF. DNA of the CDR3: TGTGCTCTTGGGGGGCTACGAGCCAGCACCCTAACACTGACAGCACAACTCTTCTTT.

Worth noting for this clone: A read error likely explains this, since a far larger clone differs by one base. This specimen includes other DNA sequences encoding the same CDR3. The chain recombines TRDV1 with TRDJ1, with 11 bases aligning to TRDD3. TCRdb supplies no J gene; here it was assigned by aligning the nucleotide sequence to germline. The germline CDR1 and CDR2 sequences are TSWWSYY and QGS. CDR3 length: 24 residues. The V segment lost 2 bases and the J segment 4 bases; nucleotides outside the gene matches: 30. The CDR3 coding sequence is TGTGCTCTTGGGGAATTAAAAAGCCCTCCCTGGGGTGGGGGATACGCCTTGTTGGGCGATAAACTCATCTTT. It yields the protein CALGELKSPPWGGGYALLGDKLIF.

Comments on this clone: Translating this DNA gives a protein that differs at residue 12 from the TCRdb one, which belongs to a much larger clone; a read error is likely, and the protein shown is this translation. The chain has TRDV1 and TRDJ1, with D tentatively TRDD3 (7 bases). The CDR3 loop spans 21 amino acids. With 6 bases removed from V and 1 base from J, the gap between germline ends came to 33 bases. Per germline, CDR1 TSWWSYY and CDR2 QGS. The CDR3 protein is CALGPLQPSILPGDATDKLIF. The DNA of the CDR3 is TGTGCTCTTGGTCCCCTCCAACCCTCCATCCTACCGGGGGATGCCACCGATAAACTCATCTTT.

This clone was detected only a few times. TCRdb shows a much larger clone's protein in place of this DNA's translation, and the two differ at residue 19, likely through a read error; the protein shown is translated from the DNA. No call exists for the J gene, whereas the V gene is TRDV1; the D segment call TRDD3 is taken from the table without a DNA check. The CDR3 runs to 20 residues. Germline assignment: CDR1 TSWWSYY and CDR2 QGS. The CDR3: CALGPIPSSLLGDTSAPLTF. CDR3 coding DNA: TGTGCTCTTGGCCCTATCCCTTCCTCACTACTGGGGGATACTTCGGCGCCACTCACCTTT.

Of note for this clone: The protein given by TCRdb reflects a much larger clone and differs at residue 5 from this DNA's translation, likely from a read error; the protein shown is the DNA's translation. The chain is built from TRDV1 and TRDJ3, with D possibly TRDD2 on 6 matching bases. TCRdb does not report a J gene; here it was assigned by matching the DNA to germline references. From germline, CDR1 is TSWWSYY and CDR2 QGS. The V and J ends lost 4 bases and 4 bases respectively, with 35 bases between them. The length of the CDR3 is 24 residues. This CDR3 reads CALGGLGSSRLLQPFLWDTRQMFF. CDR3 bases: TGTGCTCTTGGGGGACTAGGTTCCTCCAGATTACTGCAACCTTTCCTATGGGACACCCGACAGATGTTTTTC.